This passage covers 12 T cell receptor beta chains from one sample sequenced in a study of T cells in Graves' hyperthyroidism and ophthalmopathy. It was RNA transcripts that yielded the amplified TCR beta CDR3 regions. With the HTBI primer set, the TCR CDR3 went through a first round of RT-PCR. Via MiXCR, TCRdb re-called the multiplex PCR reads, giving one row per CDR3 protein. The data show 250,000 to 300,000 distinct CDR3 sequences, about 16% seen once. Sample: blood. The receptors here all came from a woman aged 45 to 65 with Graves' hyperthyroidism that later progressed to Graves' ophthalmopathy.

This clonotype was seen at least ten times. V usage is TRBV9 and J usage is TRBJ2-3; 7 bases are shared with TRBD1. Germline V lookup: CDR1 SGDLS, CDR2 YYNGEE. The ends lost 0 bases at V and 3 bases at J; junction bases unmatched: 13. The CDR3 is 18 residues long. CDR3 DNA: TGTGCCAGCAGCGTAGCCCGGGACAGCGCCCTTCTAACAGATACGCAGTATTTT. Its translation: CASSVARDSALLTDTQYF.

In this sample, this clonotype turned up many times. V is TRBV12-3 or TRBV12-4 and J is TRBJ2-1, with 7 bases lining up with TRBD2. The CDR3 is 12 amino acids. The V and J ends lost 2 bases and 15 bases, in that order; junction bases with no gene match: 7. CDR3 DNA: TGTGCCAGCAGTTTAAGCCCCAGCGGGACGTTCTTC. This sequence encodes CASSLSPSGTFF.

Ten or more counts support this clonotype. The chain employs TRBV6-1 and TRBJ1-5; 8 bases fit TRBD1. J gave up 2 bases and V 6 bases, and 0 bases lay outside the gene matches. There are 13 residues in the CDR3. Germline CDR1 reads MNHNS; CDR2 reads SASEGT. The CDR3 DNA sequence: TGTGCCAGCAGGACAGGGGGCAATCAGCCCCAGCATTTT. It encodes CASRTGGNQPQHF.

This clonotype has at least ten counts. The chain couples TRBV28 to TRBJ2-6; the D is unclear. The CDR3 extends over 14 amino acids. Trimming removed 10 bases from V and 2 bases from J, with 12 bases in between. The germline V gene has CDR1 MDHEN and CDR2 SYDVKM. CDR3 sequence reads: CATIPSPGANVLTF. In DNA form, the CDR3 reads TGTGCCACTATACCAAGCCCTGGGGCCAACGTCCTGACTTTC.

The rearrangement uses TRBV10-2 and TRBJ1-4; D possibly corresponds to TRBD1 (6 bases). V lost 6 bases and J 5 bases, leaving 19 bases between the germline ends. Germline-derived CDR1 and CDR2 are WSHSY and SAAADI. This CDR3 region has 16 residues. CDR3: CASSHARGGGNEKLFF. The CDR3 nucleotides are TGCGCCAGCAGCCACGCCCGGGGGGGCGGGAATGAAAAACTGTTTTTT.

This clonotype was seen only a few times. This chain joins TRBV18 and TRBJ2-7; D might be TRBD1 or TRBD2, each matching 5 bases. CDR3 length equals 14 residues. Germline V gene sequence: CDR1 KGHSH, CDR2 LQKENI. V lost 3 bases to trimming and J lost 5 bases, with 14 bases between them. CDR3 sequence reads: CASSPQGRRNEQYF. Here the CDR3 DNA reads TGTGCCAGCTCACCTCAGGGACGGCGGAACGAGCAGTACTTC.

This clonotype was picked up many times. CDR3 loop: CSAYPRGQHTGELFF. The CDR3 DNA is TGCAGTGCTTATCCTAGGGGACAACACACCGGGGAGCTGTTTTTT. The chain carries TRBV20-1 and TRBJ2-2, with a tentative D call TRBD1 (6 bases). Trimming removed 5 bases at V and 3 bases at J, with 16 bases between. Germline CDR1 DFQATT, CDR2 SNEGSKA (reference sequence). The CDR3 has 15 amino acids.

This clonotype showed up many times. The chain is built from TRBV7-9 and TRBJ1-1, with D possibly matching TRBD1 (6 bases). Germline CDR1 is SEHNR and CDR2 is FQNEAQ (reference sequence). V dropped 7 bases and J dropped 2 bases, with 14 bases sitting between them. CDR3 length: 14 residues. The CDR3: CASTSTGINTEAFF. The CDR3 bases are TGTGCCAGCACCAGTACAGGGATTAACACTGAAGCTTTCTTT.

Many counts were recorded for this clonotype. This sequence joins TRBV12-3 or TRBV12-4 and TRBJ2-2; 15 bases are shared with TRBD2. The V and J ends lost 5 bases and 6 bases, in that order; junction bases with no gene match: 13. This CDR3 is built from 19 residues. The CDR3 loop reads CASSPPWTSGRAGAGELFF. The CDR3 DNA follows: TGTGCCAGCAGTCCCCCTTGGACTAGCGGGAGGGCCGGAGCCGGGGAGCTGTTTTTT.

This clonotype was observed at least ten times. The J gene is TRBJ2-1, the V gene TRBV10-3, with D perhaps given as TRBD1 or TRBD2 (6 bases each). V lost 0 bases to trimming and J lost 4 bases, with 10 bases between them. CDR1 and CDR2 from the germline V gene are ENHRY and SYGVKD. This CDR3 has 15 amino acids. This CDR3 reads CAISESGGRYNEQFF. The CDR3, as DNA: TGTGCCATCAGTGAGTCGGGGGGCAGGTACAATGAGCAGTTCTTC.

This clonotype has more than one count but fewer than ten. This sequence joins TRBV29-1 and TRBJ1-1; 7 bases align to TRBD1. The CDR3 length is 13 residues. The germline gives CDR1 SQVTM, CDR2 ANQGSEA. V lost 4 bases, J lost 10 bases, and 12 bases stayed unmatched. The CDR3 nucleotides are TGCAGCGTTGCCCAGAACAGGGGAGATACAGCTTTCTTT. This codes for CSVAQNRGDTAFF. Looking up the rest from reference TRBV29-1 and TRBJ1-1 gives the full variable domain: SAVISQKPSRDICQRGTSLTIQCQVDSQVTMMFWYRQQPGQSLTLIATANQGSEATYESGFVIDKFPISRPNLTFSTLTVSNMSPEDSSIYLCSVAQNRGDTAFFGQGTRLTVV.

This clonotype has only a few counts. CDR3 residues: CATSRDPPASLTLRGELFF. The CDR3 DNA reads as TGTGCCACCAGCAGAGATCCCCCGGCATCCCTTACTCTTAGGGGGGAGCTGTTTTTT. The chain has TRBV15 and TRBJ2-2; D unclear. Germline V CDR1 and CDR2: LNHNV, YYDKDF (reference sequence). CDR3 length: 19 residues. Trimming removed 0 bases from V and 8 bases from J, with 25 bases in between.